The clone carrying this T cell receptor (beta chain) was detected only a few times. What it binds is unknown. V lost 5 bases and J lost 1, with 11 bases in between. CDR1 is MNHEY, CDR2 SMNVEV, per germline (reference sequence). This CDR3 has 14 amino acids. This entry comes from a study of blood T cells in healthy people across ages. Each individual donor underwent a draw of approximately 10 milliliters of peripheral blood. Total RNA was isolated from each sample in quantities of at least 5.5 micrograms. Whole-study findings and limits: Measured against age, TCR beta diversity per million T cells decreased in a roughly linear manner.

A J-beta primer mix and a sample-barcoded 5' primer were used in a second PCR of roughly 6 to 12 cycles. The yield of each sample was at least 2.5 million CDR3-containing paired-end reads. TCRdb analysed the 5' RACE reads with MiXCR anew, one entry per CDR3 protein. The sample has 980,000 or so distinct CDR3 sequences, about 48% seen once. Material for sequencing was blood. This clonotype was sampled from a man in his thirties or forties in good health. The chain links TRBV27 to TRBJ2-5; possibly TRBD1 for D (5 bases). This CDR3 reads CASSPDSGQETQYF. CDR3 sequence (DNA): TGTGCCAGCAGTCCCGACAGTGGCCAAGAGACCCAGTACTTC.